What follows is one T cell receptor (beta chain) and its context. Its antigen is unknown. Base qualities are not at hand, and no much larger clone is one base apart. For deep sequencing of PBMC libraries, mostly around 480 ng of input genomic DNA was used, and six replicates were run per sample. TCRbeta libraries were prepared with the immunoSEQ hsTCRbeta kit according to the manufacturer's instructions. The completed libraries were mixed into a single pool at 3 nM, then sequenced with an Illumina NovaSeq 6000 S4 flow cell. The original methods were these. Raw data preprocessing and quality control were performed with the immunoSEQ Analyzer. The analysis was restricted to productive rearrangements, with each unique CDR3 amino acid sequence defining a clonotype. Repertoire clonality was estimated as the Gini-Simpson index, computed with the R package tcR. Student's t test was used to compare Gini indices, while Pearson correlation assessed associations with tumor size change. TCRdb took over this immuneACCESS table, retaining in-frame rearrangements with V and J assigned. Such tables are incomplete; in checked studies, under half of the missing clones stem from an unresolved V gene, and the remainder is unexplained. The V and J calls and clone size were taken over from that table, and D and trimming were inferred from the DNA. This sample comprises about 15,000 clones, around two thirds of them detected only once. The top ten constitute roughly 2.8% of the sample.

These data belong to a study of neoadjuvant anti-PD-1 for oral cavity cancer (dated by TCRdb to the early 2020s). For context, the study as a whole: Before undergoing curative-intent surgical resection, most patients got three to four biweekly nivolumab doses at 3 mg/kg. The parent correlative cohort had about eleven patients and a response rate of roughly 32%. Under RECIST 1.1, a patient counted as a responder if showing complete response, partial response or stable disease, and as a non-responder if showing progression. Patients who did not progress were given a fourth nivolumab dose at about day 43 and had definitive surgical resection on days 50-56.

The CDR3 spans 14 residues, from the cysteine through the phenylalanine. Just the 42-base CDR3 DNA is kept, in frame starting at base 1. Trimmed from V: 0 bases; trimmed from J: 4 bases; junction bases lacking a gene match: 0. From the germline V gene, CDR1 is SGHAT and CDR2 is FQNNGV. Broader findings and caveats from the paper: After neoadjuvant nivolumab, T cell clonality (Gini index) in PBMCs was significantly higher in non-responders than in responders. Higher pretreatment blood Treg/Th17 ratios correlated with higher pretreatment blood TCRbeta clonality and lower post-treatment tumor TCRbeta clonality. TCR analyses included only three patients per response group, and the authors called for larger cohorts for validation.

The label giving this sample's time point can be read as: before neoadjuvant nivolumab. The patients had newly diagnosed stage II-IVA oral cavity squamous cell carcinoma and had not received any prior systemic or radiation treatment. Everyone in the cohort had locally advanced, HPV-negative oral cavity squamous cell carcinoma. Peripheral blood mononuclear cells were analyzed directly, without maintenance or expansion in culture. The samples were obtained from a longitudinal correlative study of a single-arm phase II trial testing neoadjuvant nivolumab in oral cavity squamous cell carcinoma. Genomic DNA-based TCRbeta sequencing was performed on subject-matched pre- and post-treatment PBMCs and tumors from three responders and three non-responders. Peripheral blood mononuclear cells were collected before nivolumab treatment and were collected again after treatment, at the time of surgery. Genomic DNA was isolated from PBMCs using the Maxwell RSC DNA from Cells kit.

This specimen consisted of PBMCs, obtained before nivolumab (anti-PD-1) treatment. The origin of this receptor is a person between 40 and 79 years old with oral cavity squamous cell carcinoma. This chain joins TRBV11-2 to TRBJ2-5; TRBD2 fits 9 bases in the junction. The CDR3 protein: CASSLELAGETQYF. Here is the DNA: TGTGCCAGCAGCTTAGAACTAGCGGGAGAGACCCAGTACTTC.